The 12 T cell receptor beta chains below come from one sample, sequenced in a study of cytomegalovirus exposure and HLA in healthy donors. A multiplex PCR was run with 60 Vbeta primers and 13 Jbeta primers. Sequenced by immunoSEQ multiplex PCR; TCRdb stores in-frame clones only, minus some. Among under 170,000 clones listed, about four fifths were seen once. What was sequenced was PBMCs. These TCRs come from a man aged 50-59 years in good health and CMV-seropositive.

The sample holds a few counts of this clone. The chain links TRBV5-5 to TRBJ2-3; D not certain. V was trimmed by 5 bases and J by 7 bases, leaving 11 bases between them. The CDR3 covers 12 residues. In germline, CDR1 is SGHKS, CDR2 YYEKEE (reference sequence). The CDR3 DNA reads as TGTGCCAGCAGGGCTGACTGGAATACGCAGTATTTT. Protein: CASRADWNTQYF.

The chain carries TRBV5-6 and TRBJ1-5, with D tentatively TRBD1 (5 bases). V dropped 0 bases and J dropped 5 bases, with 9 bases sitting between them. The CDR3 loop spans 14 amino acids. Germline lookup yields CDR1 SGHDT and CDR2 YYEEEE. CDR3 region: CASSLGRGYQPQHF. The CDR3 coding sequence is TGTGCCAGCAGCTTGGGAAGGGGTTATCAGCCCCAGCATTTT.

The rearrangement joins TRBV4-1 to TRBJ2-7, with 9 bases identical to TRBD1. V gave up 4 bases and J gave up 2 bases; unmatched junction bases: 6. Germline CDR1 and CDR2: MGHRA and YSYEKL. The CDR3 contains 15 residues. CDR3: CASSPRGTGTYEQYF. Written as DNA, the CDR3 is TGCGCCAGCAGCCCACGTGGGACAGGGACCTACGAGCAGTACTTC.

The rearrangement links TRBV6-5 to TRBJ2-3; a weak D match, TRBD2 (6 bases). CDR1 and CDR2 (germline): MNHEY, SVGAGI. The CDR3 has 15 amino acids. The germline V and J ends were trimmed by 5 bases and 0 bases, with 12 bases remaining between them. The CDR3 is CASSRDFTSTDTQYF. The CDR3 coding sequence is TGTGCCAGCAGTCGGGACTTCACTAGCACAGATACGCAGTATTTT.

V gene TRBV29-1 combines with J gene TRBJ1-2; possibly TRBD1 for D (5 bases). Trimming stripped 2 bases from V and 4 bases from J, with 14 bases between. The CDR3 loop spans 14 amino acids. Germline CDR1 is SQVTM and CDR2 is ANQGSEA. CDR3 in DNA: TGCAGCGTTGAACGGCAGGGAATCCTCTATGGCTACACCTTC. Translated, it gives CSVERQGILYGYTF.

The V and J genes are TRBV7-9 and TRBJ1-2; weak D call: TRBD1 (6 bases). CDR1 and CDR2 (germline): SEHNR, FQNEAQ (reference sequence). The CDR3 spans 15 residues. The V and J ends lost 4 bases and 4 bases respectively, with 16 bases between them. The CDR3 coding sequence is TGTGCCAGCAGCTCCTCGGGGGGAGGGGGCTATGGCTACACCTTC. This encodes CASSSSGGGGYGYTF.

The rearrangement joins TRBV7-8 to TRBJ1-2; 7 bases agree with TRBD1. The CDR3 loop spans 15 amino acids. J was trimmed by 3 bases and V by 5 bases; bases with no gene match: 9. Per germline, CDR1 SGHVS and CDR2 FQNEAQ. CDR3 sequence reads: CASSPTLQGDYGYTF. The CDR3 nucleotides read TGTGCCAGCAGCCCCACCCTTCAGGGGGACTATGGCTACACCTTC.

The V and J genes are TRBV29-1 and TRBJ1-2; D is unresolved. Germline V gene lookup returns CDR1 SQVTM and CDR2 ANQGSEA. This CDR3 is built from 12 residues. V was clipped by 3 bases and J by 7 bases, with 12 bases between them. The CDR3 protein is CSVEFPSGGYTF. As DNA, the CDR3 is TGCAGCGTTGAGTTTCCTTCGGGTGGCTACACCTTC.

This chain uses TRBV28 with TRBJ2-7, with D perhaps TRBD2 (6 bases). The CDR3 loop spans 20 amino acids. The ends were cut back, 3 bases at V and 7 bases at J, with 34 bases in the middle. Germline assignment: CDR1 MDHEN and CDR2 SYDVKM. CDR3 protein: CASSFGGYGRESVRDWEQYF. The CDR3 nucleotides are TGTGCCAGCAGTTTTGGGGGGTACGGGCGGGAATCGGTTCGAGATTGGGAGCAGTACTTC. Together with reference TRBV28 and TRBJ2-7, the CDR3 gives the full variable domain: DVKVTQSSRYLVKRTGEKVFLECVQDMDHENMFWYRQDPGLGLRLIYFSYDVKMKEKGDIPEGYSVSREKKERFSLILESASTNQTSMYLCASSFGGYGRESVRDWEQYFGPGTRLTVT.

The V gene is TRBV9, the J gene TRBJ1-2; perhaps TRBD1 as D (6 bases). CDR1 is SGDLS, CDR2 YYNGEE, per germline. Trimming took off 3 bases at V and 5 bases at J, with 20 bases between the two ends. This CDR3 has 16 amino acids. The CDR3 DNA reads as TGTGCCAGCAGCGCTTCTCAGGGGTACCTTAGGTATGGCTACACCTTC. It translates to CASSASQGYLRYGYTF.

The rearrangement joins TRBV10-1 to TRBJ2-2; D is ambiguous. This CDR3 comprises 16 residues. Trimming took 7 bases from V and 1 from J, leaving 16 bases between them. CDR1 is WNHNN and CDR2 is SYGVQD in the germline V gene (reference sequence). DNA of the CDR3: TGCGCCAGCAAAACAGTACAACACCGGAACACCGGGGAGCTGTTTTTT. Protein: CASKTVQHRNTGELFF.

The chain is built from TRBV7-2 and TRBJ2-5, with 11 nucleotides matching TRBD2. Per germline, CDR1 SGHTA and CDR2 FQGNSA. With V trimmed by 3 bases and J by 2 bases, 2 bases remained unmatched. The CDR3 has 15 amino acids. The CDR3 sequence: CASSFGTSGQETQYF. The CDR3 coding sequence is TGTGCCAGCAGCTTCGGGACTAGCGGACAAGAGACCCAGTACTTC.